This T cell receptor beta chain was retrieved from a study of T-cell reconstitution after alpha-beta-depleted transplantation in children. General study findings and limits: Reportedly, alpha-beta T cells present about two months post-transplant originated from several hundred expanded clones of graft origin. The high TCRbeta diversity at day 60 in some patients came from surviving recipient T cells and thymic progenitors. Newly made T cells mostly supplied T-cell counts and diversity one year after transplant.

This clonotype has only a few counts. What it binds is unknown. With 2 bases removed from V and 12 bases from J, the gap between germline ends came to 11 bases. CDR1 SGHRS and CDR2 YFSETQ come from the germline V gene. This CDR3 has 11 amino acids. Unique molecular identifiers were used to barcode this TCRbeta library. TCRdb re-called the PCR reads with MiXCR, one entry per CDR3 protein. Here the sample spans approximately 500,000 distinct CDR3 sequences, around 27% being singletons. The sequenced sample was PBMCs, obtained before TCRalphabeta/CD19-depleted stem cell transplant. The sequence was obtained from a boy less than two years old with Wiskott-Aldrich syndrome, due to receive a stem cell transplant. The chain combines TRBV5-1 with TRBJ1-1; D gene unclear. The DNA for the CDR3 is TGCGCCAGCAGCTTTGAACGGGCGACTTTCTTT. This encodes CASSFERATFF.